A selection of T cell receptor beta chains follows, all from one sample in a study of identical twins. TCRdb re-derived calls from the 5' RACE reads in MiXCR, one entry per CDR3 protein. The sample shows some 690,000 distinct CDR3 sequences, 21% of them seen only once. This sample also appeared in a second study, on T cells expressing NK-cell markers.

Specimen: PBMCs. The receptors shown here come from a woman in her late teens or twenties in good health. Both conserved end residues are part of each CDR3. Fields, in order: CDR3 length, J gene, clone size, D gene, V gene, CDR3 protein, CDR3 DNA. A D gene is named only where the DNA matches it firmly. The size of a clone is reported for some rows only, either as once, few or many, or as a class for expanded clones.

>16|TRBJ2-7|.|.|TRBV20-1
CSARDKPIWPSYEQYF
TGCAGTGCTAGAGATAAACCTATCTGGCCCTCCTACGAGCAGTACTTC
>16|TRBJ2-3|few|.|TRBV5-6
CASSLITGAYPDTQYF
TGTGCCAGCAGCTTGATTACGGGGGCTTATCCAGATACGCAGTATTTT
>15|TRBJ2-3|.|.|TRBV27
CASSLRGPRTDTQYF
TGTGCCAGCAGTCTCCGAGGGCCCCGCACAGATACGCAGTATTTT
>12|TRBJ2-5|many|.|TRBV29-1
CSVEANRETQYF
TGCAGCGTTGAGGCCAATAGAGAGACCCAGTACTTC
>14|TRBJ2-2|many|.|TRBV20-1
CSASQEPVTGELFF
TGCAGTGCTAGTCAAGAGCCCGTCACCGGGGAGCTGTTTTTT
>17|TRBJ2-1|.|.|TRBV7-9
CASSLSDYQNTYNELFF
TGTGCCAGCAGCCTCTCGGACTATCAGAACACATACAATGAGCTGTTCTTC
>15|TRBJ2-7|.|.|TRBV27
CASSLVGLPGGEQYF
TGTGCCAGCAGTTTGGTAGGTCTTCCGGGTGGCGAGCAGTACTTC
>14|TRBJ1-2|few|.|TRBV7-1
CASSWPTAIYGYTF
TGTGCCAGCAGCTGGCCGACAGCCATCTATGGCTACACCTTC
>13|TRBJ2-2|many|TRBD2|TRBV20-1
CSARGGSTGELFF
TGCAGTGCTAGAGGCGGGAGTACCGGGGAGCTGTTTTTT
>17|TRBJ2-3|.|TRBD2|TRBV7-8
CASRSRVAGSATDTQYF
TGTGCCAGCAGATCGCGGGTAGCGGGATCAGCCACAGATACGCAGTATTTT
>15|TRBJ2-3|many|.|TRBV20-1
CSAPEGLLPTDTQYF
TGCAGTGCCCCTGAGGGACTTCTCCCCACAGATACGCAGTATTTT
>15|TRBJ2-7|few|TRBD2|TRBV7-9
CASSPQRDLPLEQYF
TGTGCCAGCAGCCCACAGCGGGACCTCCCCCTCGAGCAGTACTTC
>12|TRBJ2-7|few|TRBD2|TRBV7-9
CASTPGTSEQYF
TGTGCCAGCACCCCAGGGACTAGTGAGCAGTACTTC
>14|TRBJ2-3|few|.|TRBV6-5
CASSSAGRSDTQYF
TGTGCCAGCAGTTCGGCAGGACGGTCGGATACGCAGTATTTT
>15|TRBJ2-5|.|TRBD2|TRBV7-8
CASSPAGSGRETQYF
TGTGCCAGCAGCCCTGCGGGTAGCGGGAGGGAGACCCAGTACTTC
>16|TRBJ2-1|.|TRBD1|TRBV12-3/TRBV12-4
CASSLGDRGYYNEQFF
TGTGCCAGCAGTTTGGGGGACAGGGGGTACTACAATGAGCAGTTCTTC
>19|TRBJ2-3|many|TRBD2|TRBV20-1
CSARPPGWIGLAGTDTQYF
TGCAGTGCTAGACCCCCAGGGTGGATCGGACTAGCAGGGACAGATACGCAGTATTTT
>13|TRBJ1-4|many|.|TRBV6-6
CASGTDTYEKLFF
TGTGCCAGCGGCACGGACACGTATGAAAAACTGTTTTTT
>15|TRBJ2-2|few|TRBD2|TRBV12-3/TRBV12-4
CASSPSGRRSGELFF
TGTGCCAGCAGCCCGAGCGGGAGGCGGTCCGGGGAGCTGTTTTTT
>11|TRBJ2-1|.|TRBD2|TRBV12-3/TRBV12-4
CASSRLAEQFF
TGTGCCAGCAGTAGACTAGCGGAGCAGTTCTTC
>15|TRBJ2-7|few|TRBD2|TRBV7-2
CASSLVAGAPSEQYF
TGTGCCAGCAGCTTAGTAGCGGGAGCACCTTCCGAGCAGTACTTC
>13|TRBJ2-3|.|.|TRBV7-2
CASRPDSTDTQYF
TGTGCCAGCAGACCGGACAGCACAGATACGCAGTATTTT
>15|TRBJ2-1|.|TRBD2|TRBV2
CASIMTSGGEGEQFF
TGTGCCAGCATTATGACTAGCGGGGGAGAGGGTGAGCAGTTCTTC
>16|TRBJ2-2|many|TRBD2|TRBV4-2
CASTPRGGRNTGELFF
TGTGCCAGCACACCGCGCGGGGGGCGTAACACCGGGGAGCTGTTTTTT
>13|TRBJ2-1|few|.|TRBV12-3/TRBV12-4
CASSLLVGHLQFF
TGTGCCAGCAGTTTATTGGTAGGGCATCTGCAGTTCTTC
>14|TRBJ2-1|few|.|TRBV20-1
CSADNRSSYNEQFF
TGCAGTGCTGATAACCGGAGCTCCTACAATGAGCAGTTCTTC
>12|TRBJ2-3|many|.|TRBV12-3/TRBV12-4
CATHGASDTQYF
TGTGCCACCCATGGGGCCTCAGATACGCAGTATTTT
>15|TRBJ2-3|many|TRBD2|TRBV20-1
CSASYIAGSTDTQYF
TGCAGTGCTAGTTACATAGCGGGGAGCACAGATACGCAGTATTTT
>17|TRBJ1-2|.|TRBD1|TRBV4-2
CASSQGQGAEKGYGYTF
TGTGCCAGCAGCCAAGGACAGGGGGCGGAAAAAGGATATGGCTACACCTTC
>11|TRBJ2-5|.|.|TRBV6-6
CASRQRETQYF
TGTGCCAGCAGACAGCGGGAGACCCAGTACTTC
>17|TRBJ2-3|once|.|TRBV5-1
CASSLAVMALSADTQYF
TGCGCCAGCAGCTTGGCGGTGATGGCGCTTAGCGCAGATACGCAGTATTTT
>14|TRBJ1-1|.|TRBD1|TRBV6-1
CASGHRGRNTGAFF
TGTGCCAGCGGACACAGGGGAAGGAACACTGGAGCTTTCTTT
>14|TRBJ1-5|many|.|TRBV20-1
CSAGGPVHNQPQHF
TGCAGTGCTGGGGGACCGGTTCATAATCAGCCCCAGCATTTT
>14|TRBJ2-1|.|.|TRBV12-3/TRBV12-4
CASSFTGVVPEQFF
TGTGCCAGCAGTTTCACGGGAGTAGTGCCTGAGCAGTTCTTC
>15|TRBJ1-1|.|.|TRBV7-8
CASRISGARNTEAFF
TGTGCCAGCAGAATATCAGGGGCCCGGAACACTGAAGCTTTCTTT
>16|TRBJ2-7|few|.|TRBV7-2
CASSLISRGEGYEQYF
TGTGCCAGCAGCTTAATCTCGAGGGGGGAAGGGTACGAGCAGTACTTC
>15|TRBJ2-7|few|.|TRBV7-9
CASSLAGQGTGEQYF
TGTGCCAGCAGCCTAGCGGGACAGGGGACGGGGGAGCAGTACTTC
>14|TRBJ2-7|few|.|TRBV5-1
CASRSSGLLYEQYF
TGCGCCAGCAGAAGTTCGGGACTGCTATACGAGCAGTACTTC
>15|TRBJ2-5|.|.|TRBV12-3/TRBV12-4
CASSFGTGAQETQYF
TGTGCCAGCAGTTTCGGAACGGGGGCCCAAGAGACCCAGTACTTC
>14|TRBJ2-7|few|.|TRBV20-1
CSARWGLAPYEQYF
TGCAGTGCTAGATGGGGACTGGCCCCATACGAGCAGTACTTC
>16|TRBJ2-3|.|TRBD2|TRBV15
CATSGRAGGFTDTQYF
TGTGCCACCAGCGGACGAGCGGGGGGGTTCACAGATACGCAGTATTTT
>15|TRBJ2-2|.|TRBD1|TRBV5-1
CASTDRGESTGELFF
TGCGCCAGCACCGACAGGGGCGAGAGCACCGGGGAGCTGTTTTTT
>15|TRBJ2-3|few|.|TRBV7-2
CASSLVGSQIETQYF
TGTGCCAGCAGCTTAGTGGGCTCACAGATAGAGACGCAGTATTTT
>16|TRBJ2-5|.|TRBD1|TRBV5-1
CASSLNTGAAGETQYF
TGCGCCAGCAGCTTGAATACAGGGGCGGCCGGGGAGACCCAGTACTTC
>14|TRBJ2-5|many|.|TRBV12-3/TRBV12-4
CASSARQQQETQYF
TGTGCCAGCAGTGCCAGGCAGCAACAAGAGACCCAGTACTTC
>13|TRBJ1-1|many|.|TRBV6-1
CASIGGERFEAFF
TGTGCCAGCATCGGGGGCGAGAGATTCGAAGCTTTCTTT
>15|TRBJ1-2|many|.|TRBV7-9
CASSPDWGGLYGYTF
TGTGCCAGCAGCCCCGACTGGGGGGGTCTCTATGGCTACACCTTC
>17|TRBJ2-1|few|.|TRBV11-2
CASSLVGAASSYNEQFF
TGTGCCAGCAGCTTAGTTGGAGCGGCTAGCTCCTACAATGAGCAGTTCTTC
>14|TRBJ1-6|few|.|TRBV20-1
CSAREGGGRSPLHF
TGCAGTGCTAGAGAGGGTGGGGGACGGTCACCCCTCCACTTT